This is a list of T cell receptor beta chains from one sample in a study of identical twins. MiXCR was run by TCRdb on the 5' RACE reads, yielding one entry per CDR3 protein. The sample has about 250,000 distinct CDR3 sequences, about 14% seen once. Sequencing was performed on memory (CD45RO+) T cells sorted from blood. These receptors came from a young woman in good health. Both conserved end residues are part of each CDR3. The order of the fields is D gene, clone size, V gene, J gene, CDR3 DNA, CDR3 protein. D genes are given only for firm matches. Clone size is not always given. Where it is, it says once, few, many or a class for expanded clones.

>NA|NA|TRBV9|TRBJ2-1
TGTGCCAGCAGCGTAGATATCCGGGGGGCCCTCAATGAGCAGTTCTTC
CASSVDIRGALNEQFF
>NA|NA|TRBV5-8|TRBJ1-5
TGTGCCAGCAGCCACCGACAGCAGCCCCAGCATTTT
CASSHRQQPQHF
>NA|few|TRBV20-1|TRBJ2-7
TGCAGTGCTAGTTTATCAGTGGGGAATCTTGTCGAGCAGTACTTC
CSASLSVGNLVEQYF
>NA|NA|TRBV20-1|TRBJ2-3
TGCAGTGCTAAGACTTCCTACACAGATACGCAGTATTTT
CSAKTSYTDTQYF
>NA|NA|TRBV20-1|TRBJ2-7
TGCAGTGCTAGTCTCCGGGACCCATCCTTCCCCTCGAACGAGCAGTACTTC
CSASLRDPSFPSNEQYF
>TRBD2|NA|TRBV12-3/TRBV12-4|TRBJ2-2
TGTGCCAGCAGTTTTGGGACTATTTCCACCGGGGAGCTGTTTTTT
CASSFGTISTGELFF
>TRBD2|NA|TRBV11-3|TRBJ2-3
TGTGCCAGCAGCTCCCCTAGCGGGGTGAGCACAGATACGCAGTATTTT
CASSSPSGVSTDTQYF
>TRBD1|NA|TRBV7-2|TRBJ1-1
TGTGCCAGCAGCCCCCTGGGACAGGGGGAAGCTTTCTTT
CASSPLGQGEAFF
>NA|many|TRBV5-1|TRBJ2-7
TGCGCCAGCAGCTTGGACCGACGATCAGGCTACGAGCAGTACTTC
CASSLDRRSGYEQYF
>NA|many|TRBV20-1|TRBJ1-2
TGCAGTGCTAGTCGGCAGCAAGGCTACACCTTC
CSASRQQGYTF
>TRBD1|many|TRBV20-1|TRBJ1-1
TGCAGTGCTAGAGATCTTGGGGGGACAGGCTCTGAAGCTTTCTTT
CSARDLGGTGSEAFF
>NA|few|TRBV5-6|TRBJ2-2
TGTGCCAGCAGCTTGGGGCTTAGGAACACCGGGGAGCTGTTTTTT
CASSLGLRNTGELFF
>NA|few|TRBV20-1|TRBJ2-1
TGCAGTGCCCACAGGGTATCCGATGAGCAGTTCTTC
CSAHRVSDEQFF
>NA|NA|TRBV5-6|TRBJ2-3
TGTGCCAGCAGCATCTCCCCGGGGGTCACAGATACGCAGTATTTT
CASSISPGVTDTQYF
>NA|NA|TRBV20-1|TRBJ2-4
TGCAGTGCTGCAGGGTTAGCCAAAAACATTCAGTACTTC
CSAAGLAKNIQYF
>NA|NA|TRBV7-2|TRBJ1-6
TGTGCCAGCAGCTGGGGGGAGGGTACCCTCCACTTT
CASSWGEGTLHF
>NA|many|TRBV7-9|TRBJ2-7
TGTGCCAGCAGCTTAACAGGGAAAAACTACGAGCAGTACTTC
CASSLTGKNYEQYF
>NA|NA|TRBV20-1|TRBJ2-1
TGCAGTGCTAGAGATCAATGGGTAAGGAATGAGCAGTTCTTC
CSARDQWVRNEQFF
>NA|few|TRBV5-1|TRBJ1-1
TGCGCCAGCTATTCGGGAGGGTCGAACACTGAAGCTTTCTTT
CASYSGGSNTEAFF
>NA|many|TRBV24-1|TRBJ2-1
TGTGCCACCAGTAGCGGCGATTCACCATACGATGAGCAGTTCTTC
CATSSGDSPYDEQFF
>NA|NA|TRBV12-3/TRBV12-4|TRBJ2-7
TGTGCCAGCAGCCGGACAAACCCCTACGAGCAGTACTTC
CASSRTNPYEQYF
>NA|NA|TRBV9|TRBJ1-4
TGTGCCAGCAGCGGAAAGGGAGGGAATGAAAAACTGTTTTTT
CASSGKGGNEKLFF
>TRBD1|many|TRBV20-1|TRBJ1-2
TGCAGTGCTAAGGACAGGGATTGGGGCTACACCTTC
CSAKDRDWGYTF
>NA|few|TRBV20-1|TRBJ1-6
TGCAGTGCTAGTCGCAGGGAGGATTCACCCCTCCACTTT
CSASRREDSPLHF
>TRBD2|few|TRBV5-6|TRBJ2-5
TGTGCCAGCAGGCGATTGGGAGGGGCAGAGACCCAGTACTTC
CASRRLGGAETQYF
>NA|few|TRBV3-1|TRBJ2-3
TGTGCCAGCAGCCAATGGGCGCCTACAGGAAACGAAAGCACAGATACGCAGTATTTT
CASSQWAPTGNESTDTQYF
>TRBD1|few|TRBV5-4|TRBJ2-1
TGTGCCAGCGGAGGACAGGGGGGCTACAATGAGCAGTTCTTC
CASGGQGGYNEQFF
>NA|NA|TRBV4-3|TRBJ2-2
TGCGCCAGCAGCCACAGGGCGAACACCGGGGAGCTGTTTTTT
CASSHRANTGELFF
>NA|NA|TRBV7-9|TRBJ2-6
TGTGCCAGCAGCTTATCTTCCAGGAACTCTGGGGCCAACGTCCTGACTTTC
CASSLSSRNSGANVLTF
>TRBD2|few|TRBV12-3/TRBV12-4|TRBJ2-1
TGTGCCAGCGCCTCGGGGGCGGGGGGTACCTACAATGAGCAGTTCTTC
CASASGAGGTYNEQFF
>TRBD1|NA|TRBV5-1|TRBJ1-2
TGCGCCAGCAGCTTGCTAAATATAGGGACAGGGAAAGGCTACACCTTC
CASSLLNIGTGKGYTF
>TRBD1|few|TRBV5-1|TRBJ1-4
TGCGCCAGCAGCTTGGCCCCGACAGGGGGTGAAAAACTGTTTTTT
CASSLAPTGGEKLFF
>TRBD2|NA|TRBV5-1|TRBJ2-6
TGCGCCAGCAGCCCTCGGATTGCGGGGGGGTCCTCTGGGGCCAACGTCCTGACTTTC
CASSPRIAGGSSGANVLTF
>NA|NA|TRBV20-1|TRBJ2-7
TGCAGTGCTAGTAACTCCTACGAGCAGTACTTC
CSASNSYEQYF
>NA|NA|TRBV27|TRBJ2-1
TGTGCCAGCAGTTTATCCGGAGTTGGCACCAATGAGCAGTTCTTC
CASSLSGVGTNEQFF
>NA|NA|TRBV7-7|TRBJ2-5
TGTGCCAGCAGCTTAGCCCACCAAGAGACCCAGTACTTC
CASSLAHQETQYF
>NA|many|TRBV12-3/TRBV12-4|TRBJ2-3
TGTGCCAGCAATGGCCTCGGGGTAGATACGCAGTATTTT
CASNGLGVDTQYF
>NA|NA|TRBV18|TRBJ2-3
TGTGCCAGCTCACCAGACAGCCTCACAGATACGCAGTATTTT
CASSPDSLTDTQYF
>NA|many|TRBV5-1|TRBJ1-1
TGCGCCAGCAGCCCCCTAGGAGGCTTGAACACTGAAGCTTTCTTT
CASSPLGGLNTEAFF
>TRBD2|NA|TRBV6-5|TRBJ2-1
TGTGCCAGCAGTTACGGGGGGGAGGGATCCTACAATGAGCAGTTCTTC
CASSYGGEGSYNEQFF
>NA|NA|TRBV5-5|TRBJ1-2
TGTGCCAGCAGCTTTTGGACAGATGGCTACACCTTC
CASSFWTDGYTF
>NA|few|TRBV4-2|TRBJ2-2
TGTGCCAGCAGCCAAGTGACCCGTTTTTCGTCCGGGGAGCTGTTTTTT
CASSQVTRFSSGELFF
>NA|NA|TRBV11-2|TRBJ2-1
TGTGCCAGCGCCGAAGGGTCAGGAGTGTTCTTC
CASAEGSGVFF
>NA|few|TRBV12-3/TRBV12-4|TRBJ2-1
TGTGCCAGCATCAGGGGCCTGGGCAATGAGCAGTTCTTC
CASIRGLGNEQFF
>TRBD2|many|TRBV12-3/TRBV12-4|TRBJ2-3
TGTGCCAGCAGTTACGTGGGGGGGAGAACCGATACGCAGTATTTT
CASSYVGGRTDTQYF
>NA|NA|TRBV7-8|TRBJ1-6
TGTGCCAGCAGCCCTCAGGGGTTCTCCTATAATTCACCCCTCCACTTT
CASSPQGFSYNSPLHF
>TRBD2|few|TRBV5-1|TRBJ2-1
TGCGCCAGCAGCTTCGGGAATAGCGGGCTCGGGGAGCAGTTCTTC
CASSFGNSGLGEQFF
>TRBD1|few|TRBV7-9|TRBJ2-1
TGTGCCAGCAGCTTAGTAGGGGGACAGGGGGGAAAGTTCTTC
CASSLVGGQGGKFF
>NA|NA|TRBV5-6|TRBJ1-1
TGTGCCAGCAGCTTTCGGGGGGCGGCTAAGTCGGCTTTCTTT
CASSFRGAAKSAFF
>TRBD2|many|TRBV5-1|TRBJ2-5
TGCGCCAGCAGGCCTAGCGGGATTCAAGAGACCCAGTACTTC
CASRPSGIQETQYF
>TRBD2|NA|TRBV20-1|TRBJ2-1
TGCAGTGCTAGGACCCGTGGCGGGAGGGCCAACCCCTCCTACAATGAGCAGTTCTTC
CSARTRGGRANPSYNEQFF
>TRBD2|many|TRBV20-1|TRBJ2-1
TGCAGTGCTAGGCCGTCCAGCGGGAGAACCGTTGAGCAGTTCTTC
CSARPSSGRTVEQFF
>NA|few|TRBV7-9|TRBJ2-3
TGTGCCAGCAGCTCCTACAGGACAGATACGCAGTATTTT
CASSSYRTDTQYF
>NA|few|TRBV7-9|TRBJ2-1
TGTGCCAGCAGCTTGGGGGGCCAGGGGCATCAGAATGAGCAGTTCTTC
CASSLGGQGHQNEQFF
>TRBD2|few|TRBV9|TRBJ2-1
TGTGCCAGCAGCGTAGGATTAACTAGCGTCTACAATGAGCAGTTCTTC
CASSVGLTSVYNEQFF
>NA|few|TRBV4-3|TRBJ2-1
TGCGCCAGCAGCCAAGATCTTCAACGGGAGTACTATGAGCAGTTCTTC
CASSQDLQREYYEQFF
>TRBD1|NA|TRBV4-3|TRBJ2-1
TGCGCCAGCAGCCAGCCGGGACAGGGGGCCGATGAGCAGTTCTTC
CASSQPGQGADEQFF